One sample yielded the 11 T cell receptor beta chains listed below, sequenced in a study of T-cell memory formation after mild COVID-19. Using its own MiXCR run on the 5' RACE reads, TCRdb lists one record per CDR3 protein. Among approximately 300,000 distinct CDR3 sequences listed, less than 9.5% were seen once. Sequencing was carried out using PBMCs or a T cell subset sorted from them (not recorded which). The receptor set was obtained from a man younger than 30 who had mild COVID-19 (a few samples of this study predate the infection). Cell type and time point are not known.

DNA for the CDR3: TGTGCCAGCAGTCAGGGTGGTACGCAGTATTTT. Translated: CASSQGGTQYF. This rearrangement joins TRBV7-2 to TRBJ2-3; a weak D match, TRBD1 (5 bases). This CDR3 spans 11 amino acids. Germline-derived CDR1 and CDR2 are SGHTA and FQGNSA. Trimming cost V 6 bases and J 8 bases, with 9 bases left between them. Full variable domain (remainder filled in from reference TRBV7-2 and TRBJ2-3): GAGVSQSPSNKVTEKGKDVELRCDPISGHTALYWYRQSLGQGLEFLIYFQGNSAPDKSGLPSDRFSAERTGGSVSTLTIQRTQQEDSAVYLCASSQGGTQYFGPGTRLTVL.

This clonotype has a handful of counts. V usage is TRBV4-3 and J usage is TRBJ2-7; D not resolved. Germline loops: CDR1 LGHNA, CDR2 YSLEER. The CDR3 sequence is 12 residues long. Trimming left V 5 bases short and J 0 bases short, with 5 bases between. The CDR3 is CASSTLSYEQYF. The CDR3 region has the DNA TGCGCCAGCAGCACCCTCTCCTACGAGCAGTACTTC.

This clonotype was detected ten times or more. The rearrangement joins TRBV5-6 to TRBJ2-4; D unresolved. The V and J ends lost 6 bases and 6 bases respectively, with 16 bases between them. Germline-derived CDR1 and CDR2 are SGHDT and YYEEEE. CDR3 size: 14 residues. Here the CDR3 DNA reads TGTGCCAGCACCGAAACGGGCGTCGGAAACATTCAGTACTTC. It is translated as CASTETGVGNIQYF.

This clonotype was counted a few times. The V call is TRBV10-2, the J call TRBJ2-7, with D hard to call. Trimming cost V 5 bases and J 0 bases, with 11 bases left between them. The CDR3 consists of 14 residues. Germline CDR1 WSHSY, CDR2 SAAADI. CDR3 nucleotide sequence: TGCGCCAGCAGTTTTAAGCGTTCCTCCTACGAGCAGTACGTC. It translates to CASSFKRSSYEQYV.

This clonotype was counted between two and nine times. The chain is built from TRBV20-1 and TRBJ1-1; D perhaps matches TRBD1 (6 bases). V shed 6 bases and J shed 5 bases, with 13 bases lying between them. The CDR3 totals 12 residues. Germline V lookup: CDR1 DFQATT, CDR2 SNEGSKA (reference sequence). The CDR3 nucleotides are TGCAGTGCGTGCAGGGGCAAGACTGAAGCTTTCTTT. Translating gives CSACRGKTEAFF.

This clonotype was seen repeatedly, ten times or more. CDR3 in amino acids: CASSSTGNEQFF. In DNA, the CDR3 is TGTGCCAGCAGCAGCACGGGCAATGAGCAGTTCTTC. The rearrangement uses TRBV7-2 and TRBJ2-1; D is unclear. CDR3 length equals 12 residues. V was clipped by 5 bases and J by 6 bases, with 8 bases between them. Looked up from germline, CDR1 is SGHTA and CDR2 is FQGNSA.

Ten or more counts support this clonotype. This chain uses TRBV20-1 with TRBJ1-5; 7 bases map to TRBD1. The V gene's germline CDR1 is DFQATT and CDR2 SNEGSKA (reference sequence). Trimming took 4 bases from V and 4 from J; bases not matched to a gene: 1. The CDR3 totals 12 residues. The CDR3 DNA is TGCAGTGCTACACAGGGGAATCAGCCCCAGCATTTT. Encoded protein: CSATQGNQPQHF.

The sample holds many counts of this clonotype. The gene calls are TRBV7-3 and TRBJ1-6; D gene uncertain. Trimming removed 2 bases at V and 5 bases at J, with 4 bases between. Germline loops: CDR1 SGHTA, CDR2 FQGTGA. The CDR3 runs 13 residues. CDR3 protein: CASSLQNNSPLHF. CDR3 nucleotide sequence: TGTGCCAGCAGCTTACAAAATAATTCACCCCTCCACTTT.

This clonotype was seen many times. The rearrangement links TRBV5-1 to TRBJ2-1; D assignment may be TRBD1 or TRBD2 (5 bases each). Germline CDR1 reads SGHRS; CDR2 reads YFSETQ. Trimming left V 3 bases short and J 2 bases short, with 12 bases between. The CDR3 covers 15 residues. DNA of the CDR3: TGCGCCAGCAGCTCCGGGTGGGGGACCTACAATGAGCAGTTCTTC. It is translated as CASSSGWGTYNEQFF.

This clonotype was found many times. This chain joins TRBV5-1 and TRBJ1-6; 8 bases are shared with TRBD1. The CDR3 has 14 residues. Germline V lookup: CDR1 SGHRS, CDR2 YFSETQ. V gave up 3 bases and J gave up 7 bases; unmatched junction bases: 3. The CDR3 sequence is CASSSGQENSPLHF. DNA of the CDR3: TGCGCCAGCAGCTCGGGACAGGAGAATTCACCCCTCCACTTT.

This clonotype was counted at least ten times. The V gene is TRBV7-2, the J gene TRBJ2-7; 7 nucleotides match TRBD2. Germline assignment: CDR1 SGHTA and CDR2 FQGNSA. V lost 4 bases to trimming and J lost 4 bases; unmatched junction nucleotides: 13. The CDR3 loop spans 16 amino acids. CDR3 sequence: CASSSDIGDYPYEQYF. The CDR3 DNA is TGTGCCAGCAGCTCCGATATAGGGGACTATCCTTACGAGCAGTACTTC.